The 16 T cell receptor beta chains given below trace back to one sample, sequenced in a study of cytotoxic CD8 clonotypes in ibrutinib-treated CLL. The protocol was immunoSEQ multiplex PCR, while the TCRdb copy is restricted to in-frame clones and leaves out a portion. Among 200,000 to 250,000 clones listed, roughly 73% were seen once. The sequences come from PBMCs, collected after 12 months of ibrutinib treatment. All receptors derive from a human donor with chronic lymphocytic leukemia.

This chain links TRBV10-2 with TRBJ1-5; D perhaps matches TRBD1 (6 bases). The CDR3 contains 15 residues. V was trimmed by 4 bases and J by 3 bases, leaving 13 bases between them. CDR1 is WSHSY and CDR2 is SAAADI in the germline V gene. The CDR3 protein is CASSGLTGANQPQHF. The CDR3 region has the DNA TGCGCCAGCAGTGGCCTAACGGGGGCCAATCAGCCCCAGCATTTT.

This chain links TRBV7-2 with TRBJ2-2; D is undetermined. This CDR3 has 13 amino acids. Germline V gene lookup returns CDR1 SGHTA and CDR2 FQGNSA. V was shortened by 5 bases and J by 0 bases, with 4 bases between the two germline ends. The CDR3 sequence is CASSPANTGELFF. The CDR3 DNA sequence: TGTGCCAGCAGCCCAGCGAACACCGGGGAGCTGTTTTTT.

This clone appeared a few times. The chain uses TRBV5-4 and TRBJ2-3, with D possibly being TRBD2 (7 bases). The CDR3 is 15 amino acids. The ends were cut back, 4 bases at V and 1 base at J, with 13 bases in the middle. Germline assignment: CDR1 SGHNT and CDR2 YYREEE (reference sequence). CDR3 sequence (DNA): TGTGCCAGCAGCCTCCCGGGGGGCCGCACAGATACGCAGTATTTT. Translated: CASSLPGGRTDTQYF.

This clone was recorded once. The chain employs TRBV7-3 and TRBJ2-7; 7 nucleotides match TRBD2. Germline values: CDR1 SGHTA, CDR2 FQGTGA. The CDR3 spans 23 residues. Trimming at V came to 1 base and at J to 0 bases, leaving 27 bases not matched to a gene. The CDR3 DNA is TGTGCCAGCAGCTTAAGGTGGTCCAACCGGCCCAACGGGCTAGCGGTTCGCTCCTACGAGCAGTACTTC. Protein product: CASSLRWSNRPNGLAVRSYEQYF.

About this clone itself: It differs at one base from a far larger clone, so likely a read error. The V and J genes are TRBV25-1 and TRBJ2-7, with 7 bases matching TRBD2. This CDR3 contains 13 residues. With 5 bases clipped from V and 3 bases from J, the junction kept 4 bases outside the gene matches. CDR1 and CDR2 from the germline V gene are MGHDK and SYGVNS. This CDR3 reads CASSRDYLYEQYF. In DNA, the CDR3 is TGTGCCAGCAGTCGGGACTACCTCTACGAGCAGTACTTC.

The genes are TRBV5-5 and TRBJ2-7; TRBD1 matches at 7 bases. From germline, CDR1 is SGHKS and CDR2 YYEKEE (reference sequence). The CDR3 covers 12 residues. The ends lost 2 bases at V and 6 bases at J; junction bases unmatched: 2. The CDR3 DNA follows: TGTGCCAGCAGCTTCACAGGGGTCGAGCAGTACTTC. Protein sequence: CASSFTGVEQYF. Based on the CDR3 plus reference TRBV5-5 and TRBJ2-7, the full variable domain is DAGVTQSPTHLIKTRGQQVTLRCSPISGHKSVSWYQQVLGQGPQFIFQYYEKEERGRGNFPDRFSARQFPNYSSELNVNALLLGDSALYLCASSFTGVEQYFGPGTRLTVT.

The CDR3 DNA is TGTGCCAGCAGTTACTCGCAGGGGGCAAACACTGAAGCTTTCTTT. Its translation is CASSYSQGANTEAFF. This rearrangement joins TRBV6-5 to TRBJ1-1; 8 bases are a match to TRBD1. The CDR3 spans 15 residues. Germline CDR1 reads MNHEY; CDR2 reads SVGAGI. J gave up 2 bases and V 0 bases, and 2 bases lay outside the gene matches.

The genes are TRBV5-1 and TRBJ2-3, with 9 nucleotides matching TRBD2. The length of the CDR3 is 18 residues. J gave up 1 base and V 4 bases, and 13 bases lay outside the gene matches. Germline-derived CDR1 and CDR2 are SGHRS and YFSETQ. The DNA for the CDR3 is TGCGCCAGCAGCCCCGAGGGCGGGAGGGCCGCGGGCACAGATACGCAGTATTTT. It encodes CASSPEGGRAAGTDTQYF.

This clone was observed a handful of times. This chain links TRBV30 with TRBJ1-6; no clear D. The germline V and J ends were trimmed by 1 base and 9 bases, with 16 bases remaining between them. CDR3 length: 15 amino acids. Per the germline V gene, CDR1 is GTSNPN and CDR2 is SVGIG (reference sequence). CDR3 in amino acids: CAWSASRGNSSPLHF. CDR3 in DNA: TGTGCCTGGAGTGCCTCGAGAGGAAATAGTTCACCCCTCCACTTT.

The rearrangement joins TRBV28 to TRBJ2-5; the match to TRBD2 covers 13 bases. CDR3 length: 15 amino acids. The germline V gene encodes CDR1 MDHEN and CDR2 SYDVKM. The junction had 4 bases not matched to a gene; V was cut back by 5 bases and J by 4 bases. CDR3 DNA: TGTGCCAGCAGTATTGGACTAGCGGGAGCAGAGACCCAGTACTTC. Amino acid sequence: CASSIGLAGAETQYF.

V usage is TRBV7-9 and J usage is TRBJ2-2; 10 nucleotides agree with TRBD2. Germline loops: CDR1 SEHNR, CDR2 FQNEAQ (reference sequence). The junction had 8 bases not matched to a gene; V was cut back by 2 bases and J by 5 bases. The CDR3 sequence is 17 residues long. The CDR3 here is CASSLIPSGSRTGELFF. Written as DNA, the CDR3 is TGTGCCAGCAGCTTAATCCCTAGCGGGAGCCGGACCGGGGAGCTGTTTTTT. Based on the CDR3 plus reference TRBV7-9 and TRBJ2-2, the full variable domain is DTGVSQNPRHKITKRGQNVTFRCDPISEHNRLYWYRQTLGQGPEFLTYFQNEAQLEKSRLLSDRFSAERPKGSFSTLEIQRTEQGDSAMYLCASSLIPSGSRTGELFFGEGSRLTVL.

The rearrangement uses TRBV10-2 and TRBJ2-3; unclear D gene. The CDR3 sequence is 11 residues long. Trimming stripped 8 bases from V and 0 bases from J, with 3 bases between. Germline V gene lookup returns CDR1 WSHSY and CDR2 SAAADI. As DNA, the CDR3 is TGCGCCAGCTCTAGCACAGATACGCAGTATTTT. This encodes CASSSTDTQYF.

This chain links TRBV5-1 with TRBJ2-1, with 8 positions matching TRBD2. Trimming cost V 5 bases and J 0 bases; bases outside gene matches: 4. This CDR3 is built from 15 residues. The germline V gene encodes CDR1 SGHRS and CDR2 YFSETQ. CDR3 region: CASRLSGISYNEQFF. CDR3 in DNA: TGCGCCAGCAGACTTAGCGGGATCTCCTACAATGAGCAGTTCTTC.

This sequence joins TRBV5-1 and TRBJ1-1, with D hard to call. The V and J ends lost 2 bases and 1 base respectively, with 9 bases between them. Germline V CDR1 and CDR2: SGHRS, YFSETQ. The CDR3 has 14 amino acids. CDR3 amino acids: CASSFASQNTEAFF. The CDR3, as DNA: TGCGCCAGCAGCTTTGCCAGCCAGAACACTGAAGCTTTCTTT.

The V and J genes are TRBV4-1 and TRBJ2-1; no reliable D call. Trimming stripped 5 bases from V and 3 bases from J, with 2 bases between. The germline V gene has CDR1 MGHRA and CDR2 YSYEKL. The CDR3 runs to 11 residues. CDR3: CASSNYNEQFF. The CDR3 coding sequence is TGCGCCAGCAGCAACTACAATGAGCAGTTCTTC.

This chain joins TRBV15 and TRBJ1-1, with D hard to call. V lost 2 bases to trimming and J lost 1 base, with 11 bases between them. Germline V gives CDR1 LNHNV, CDR2 YYDKDF (reference sequence). The CDR3 spans 15 residues. The CDR3 coding sequence is TGTGCCACCAGCAGATCTATAGCGGGGAACACTGAAGCTTTCTTT. This codes for CATSRSIAGNTEAFF.